These T cell receptor beta chains were read from a single sample in a study of cytomegalovirus exposure and HLA in healthy donors. Libraries were prepared by immunoSEQ multiplex PCR; TCRdb keeps only in-frame clonotypes and omits some of them. This table has 300,000 to 350,000 clones, over 75% appearing once. Sequencing was performed on PBMCs. Receptors were obtained from a man aged 30 to 39 in good health and CMV-seronegative. Each CDR3 is given with its conserved first and last residue. A D gene is named only where the DNA matches it firmly. Rows may omit the clone size; those that give it use once, few, many or a size class.

v_gene	abundance	d_gene	j_gene	CDR3nt	CDR3aa
TRBV6-7	.	.	TRBJ1-3	TGTGCCAGCGGCTTAACCCCAAACACCATATATTTT	CASGLTPNTIYF
TRBV7-9	.	TRBD1	TRBJ2-1	TGTGCCAGCAGCGACGGGACAGGAAGGTCCAATGAGCAGTTCTTC	CASSDGTGRSNEQFF
TRBV7-2	.	.	TRBJ1-4	TGTGCCAGCAGCTTAGGGGGGGGTGAAAAACTGTTTTTT	CASSLGGGEKLFF
TRBV11-2	.	.	TRBJ1-6	TGTGCCAGCAGCCCCGACAGTACTTATAATTCACCCCTCCACTTT	CASSPDSTYNSPLHF
TRBV6-5	.	.	TRBJ2-3	TGTGCCAGCAGTTACAGAGCGGTTTCAGATACGCAGTATTTT	CASSYRAVSDTQYF
TRBV4-2	many	TRBD2	TRBJ2-7	TGTGCCAGCAGCCAACAACAGACTAGCGGGTACGAGCAGTACTTC	CASSQQQTSGYEQYF
TRBV9	.	TRBD2	TRBJ2-2	TGTGCCAGCAGCCCACGGGGGGGTCAGAACACCGGGGAGCTGTTTTTT	CASSPRGGQNTGELFF
TRBV6-5	.	.	TRBJ1-1	TGTGCCAGCAGTTACTCGGAGGTCAGCCCCACTGAAGCTTTCTTT	CASSYSEVSPTEAFF
TRBV5-5	.	TRBD1	TRBJ2-7	TGTGCCAGCAGCTTTGGGACAGGGTCCTACGAGCAGTACTTC	CASSFGTGSYEQYF
TRBV9	.	.	TRBJ1-6	TGTGCCAGCAGCGTAGAAGCCAGAACTAGGGATCCCTGGTCTAGATCCCCAAATTCACCCCTCCACTTT	CASSVEARTRDPWSRSPNSPLHF
TRBV4-1	.	.	TRBJ1-1	TGCGCCAGCAGCCAAGAGGGGCAGGGGACATATTTGAACACTGAAGCTTTCTTT	CASSQEGQGTYLNTEAFF
TRBV7-2	.	TRBD1	TRBJ1-5	TGTGCCAGCAGCTTAGACAGGGGGCCCCAGCATTTT	CASSLDRGPQHF
TRBV19	.	.	TRBJ2-5	TGTGCCTCCGTTCCGGGACACTGTTTTCTAGAGACCCAGTACTTC	CASVPGHCFLETQYF
TRBV6-4	few	TRBD2	TRBJ2-2	TGTGCCAGCAGTGACTCGTCCGGGGGGTACACCGGGGAGCTGTTTTTT	CASSDSSGGYTGELFF
TRBV16	.	.	TRBJ1-5	TGTGCCAGCAGCCTTTGGACACGAGATAGCAATCAGCCCCAGCATTTT	CASSLWTRDSNQPQHF
TRBV4-2	once	TRBD2	TRBJ2-5	TGTGCCAGCAGCCAAGAACTAGCGGGGCACCAAGAGACCCAGTACTTC	CASSQELAGHQETQYF
TRBV19	.	TRBD1	TRBJ1-3	TGTGCCAGTAGTCCCCAGGGACAGCGCTCTGGAAACACCATATATTTT	CASSPQGQRSGNTIYF
TRBV7-2	.	TRBD1	TRBJ1-6	TGTGCCAGCACCTCAGGGGGCGGTTATAATTCACCCCTCCACTTT	CASTSGGGYNSPLHF
TRBV19	.	TRBD1	TRBJ1-5	TGTGCCACTGACAGGGGGATGCGGGGCAATCAGCCCCAGCATTTT	CATDRGMRGNQPQHF
TRBV2	few	.	TRBJ1-2	TGTGCCAGCAGTGGGGGCAACTATGGCTACACCTTC	CASSGGNYGYTF
TRBV4-3	.	.	TRBJ1-6	TGCGCCAGCAGCCAAGGAACACTAAGGGGTTCACCCCTCCACTTT	CASSQGTLRGSPLHF
TRBV7-2	.	TRBD2	TRBJ2-3	TGTGCCAGCAGCCTTGGTCGGGCGGGGGGAACAGATACGCAGTATTTT	CASSLGRAGGTDTQYF
TRBV19	.	.	TRBJ1-5	TGTGCCAGTAGTATTACAGGATCGGCTCAGCCCCAGCATTTT	CASSITGSAQPQHF
TRBV4-2	.	.	TRBJ2-7	TGTGCCAGCAGCCAAGCCCCCCCGTCCGTCGAGCAGTACTTC	CASSQAPPSVEQYF
TRBV6-5	.	TRBD1	TRBJ1-1	TGTGCCAGCAGTGGATTAGACAGGGGCGGTAAAGCTTTCTTT	CASSGLDRGGKAFF
TRBV4-1	.	.	TRBJ1-2	TGCGCCAGCAGCCAACCCTCTGCTGAGGGCAACTATGGCTACACCTTC	CASSQPSAEGNYGYTF
TRBV7-9	.	TRBD1	TRBJ2-5	TGTGCCAGCAGCCCAAAGACAGGGCAAGAGACCCAGTACTTC	CASSPKTGQETQYF
TRBV10-3	.	.	TRBJ2-5	TGTGCCATCAGTGAGTCGACTCGCGAGGACTTACAAGAGACCCAGTACTTC	CAISESTREDLQETQYF
TRBV10-3	.	.	TRBJ1-2	TGTGCCATCAGTGAGTCGTCAGAAATCGGCTACACCTTC	CAISESSEIGYTF
TRBV7-2	.	TRBD2	TRBJ2-5	TGTGCCAGCAGCTTAGTTGGGGGGGGACAAGAGACCCAGTACTTC	CASSLVGGGQETQYF
TRBV19	.	TRBD1	TRBJ1-5	TGTGCCAGTAGTATAGAGACAGGGGGCTTTGGTCAGCCCCAGCATTTT	CASSIETGGFGQPQHF
TRBV7-2	.	.	TRBJ2-5	TGTGCCAGCAGCCGCATGGTCAGGGAAATCGTGGAGACCCAGTACTTC	CASSRMVREIVETQYF
TRBV19	.	.	TRBJ1-5	TGTGCCAGTAGTGGTCCCACAAGAAATCAGCCCCAGCATTTT	CASSGPTRNQPQHF
TRBV18	few	TRBD1	TRBJ1-6	TGTGCCAGCTCACACCCGGGACAGGCCATAAATTCACCCCTCCACTTT	CASSHPGQAINSPLHF
TRBV5-1	.	.	TRBJ2-2	TGCGCCAGCAGCTTGGTAGGGGGTTCCGGGGAGCTGTTTTTT	CASSLVGGSGELFF
TRBV9	.	TRBD1	TRBJ2-7	TGTGCCAGCAGCGTTCGGGACAGCTATTTCTACGAGCAGTACTTC	CASSVRDSYFYEQYF
TRBV7-2	.	.	TRBJ2-7	TGTGCCAGCAGCCCCCGGCCTCGGGGTGAGCAGTACTTC	CASSPRPRGEQYF
TRBV7-2	.	TRBD1	TRBJ2-5	TGTGCCAGCAGCCCTAACAGGGGGGAGACCCAGTACTTC	CASSPNRGETQYF
TRBV13	.	.	TRBJ2-5	TGTGCCAGCAGCATTTCCGGGACAAAAGAGACCCAGTACTTC	CASSISGTKETQYF
TRBV7-6	.	TRBD1	TRBJ2-7	TGTGCCAGCAGCTTACGGCCCCAGGGGGCCCACGAGCAGTACTTC	CASSLRPQGAHEQYF
TRBV5-1	.	TRBD1	TRBJ1-4	TGCGCCAGCAGCTTATACGGGACAGTCAATGAAAAACTGTTTTTT	CASSLYGTVNEKLFF
TRBV28	.	TRBD1	TRBJ2-7	TGTGCCGGCTCCGGGACAGCCTCCTACGAGCAGTACTTC	CAGSGTASYEQYF
TRBV6-5	few	TRBD1	TRBJ1-6	TGTGCCAGCAGAGACAGGGGATATAATTCACCCCTCCACTTT	CASRDRGYNSPLHF
TRBV7-8	.	.	TRBJ2-7	TGTGCCAGCAGCTTAGAATGGGGGCCTTCCTACGAGCAGTACTTC	CASSLEWGPSYEQYF
TRBV29-1	.	TRBD1	TRBJ1-1	TGCAGCGCGAACAGGGGAAAGAACACTGAAGCTTTCTTT	CSANRGKNTEAFF
TRBV19	.	.	TRBJ1-3	TGTGCCAGTAGCCCAGGGGCTGGAAACACCATATATTTT	CASSPGAGNTIYF
TRBV6-6	.	TRBD1	TRBJ2-7	TGTGCCAGCAGTTACGAAGGACAGGCCGACGAGCAGTACTTC	CASSYEGQADEQYF
TRBV6-5	.	.	TRBJ1-1	TGTGCCAGCAGCCCGCTTTCGGTGAACACTGAAGCTTTCTTT	CASSPLSVNTEAFF